This T cell receptor (beta chain) appears in the sequencing data of a study of T cells in localized non-small cell lung cancer. Regarding the study as a whole: Exceeding tumor, uninvolved adjacent lung had the highest T cell clonality.

The CDR3 totals 11 residues. Germline V CDR1 and CDR2: GTSNPN, SVGIG (reference sequence). V lost 4 bases to trimming and J lost 9 bases, with 12 bases between them. As regards this clone: What it binds is not known.

TCRdb's table, derived via immunoSEQ multiplex PCR, lists solely in-frame clones and lacks some. In the table there are about 11,000 clones, 85% to 95% of which are singletons. The genes are TRBV30 and TRBJ1-1, with TRBD1 as a possible D gene (5 bases). Sequenced here: peripheral blood, sampled before any cancer treatment. This clonotype originated in a male donor older than 55 with stage III lung adenocarcinoma. The CDR3 here is CAWTGATKAFF. The CDR3 coding sequence is TGTGCCTGGACCGGGGCAACCAAAGCTTTCTTT.